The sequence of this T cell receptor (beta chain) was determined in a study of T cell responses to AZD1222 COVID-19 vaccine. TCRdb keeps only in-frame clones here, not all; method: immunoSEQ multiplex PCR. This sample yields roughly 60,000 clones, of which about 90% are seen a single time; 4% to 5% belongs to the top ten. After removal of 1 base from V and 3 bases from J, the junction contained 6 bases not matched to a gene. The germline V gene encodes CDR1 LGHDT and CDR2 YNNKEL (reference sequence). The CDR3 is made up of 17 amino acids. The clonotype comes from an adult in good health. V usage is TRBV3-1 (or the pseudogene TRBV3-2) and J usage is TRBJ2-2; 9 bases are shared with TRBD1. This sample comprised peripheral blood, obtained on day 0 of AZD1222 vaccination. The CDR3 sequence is CASSQGPTGGDTGELFF. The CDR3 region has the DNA TGTGCCAGCAGCCAAGGTCCGACAGGGGGTGACACCGGGGAGCTGTTTTTT.